This entry lists 30 T cell receptor beta chains sequenced from one sample in a study of blood T cell repertoires in COVID-19. Clones were sequenced by immunoSEQ multiplex PCR, and TCRdb holds only the in-frame ones, with some missing. The sample comprises about 300,000 clones, roughly 82% of which are singletons, and about 1.6% rests with the top ten. The sample taken for sequencing was peripheral blood. All receptors come from a woman in her 50s with acute or convalescent COVID-19.

The chain uses TRBV30 and TRBJ1-4; D gene uncertain. The CDR3 length is 12 residues. Germline V gene data show CDR1 as GTSNPN and CDR2 as SVGIG (reference sequence). The V gene lost 3 bases and the J gene lost 5 bases, with 7 bases spanning the gap. In nucleotides, the CDR3 is TGTGCCTGGAGAGCCAGGAATGAAAAACTGTTTTTT. Translated: CAWRARNEKLFF.

The rearrangement joins TRBV6-5 to TRBJ2-7; 9 bases match TRBD2. Germline V gives CDR1 MNHEY, CDR2 SVGAGI. This CDR3 is built from 14 residues. After removal of 6 bases from V and 0 bases from J, the junction contained 3 bases not matched to a gene. Written as DNA, the CDR3 is TGTGCCAGCAGGGAGACTAGCGGCTCCTACGAGCAGTACTTC. Encoded protein: CASRETSGSYEQYF.

The gene calls are TRBV28 and TRBJ1-1; 7 bases align to TRBD1. J gave up 3 bases and V 10 bases, and 5 bases lay outside the gene matches. The CDR3 runs 12 residues. Germline CDR1 MDHEN, CDR2 SYDVKM. The CDR3 region is CANTRGDTEAFF. Here the CDR3 DNA reads TGTGCCAATACCAGGGGGGACACTGAAGCTTTCTTT.

This chain links TRBV7-9 with TRBJ2-2, with 14 positions matching TRBD2. J lost 3 bases, V lost 5 bases, and 5 bases had no gene match. This CDR3 is built from 17 residues. Germline CDR1 reads SEHNR; CDR2 reads FQNEAQ (reference sequence). The DNA for the CDR3 is TGTGCCAGCAGCCCTGGGACTAGCGGGAGCCACACCGGGGAGCTGTTTTTT. Translated, it gives CASSPGTSGSHTGELFF.

The rearrangement uses TRBV2 and TRBJ1-3; D is undetermined. The V and J ends lost 7 bases and 0 bases respectively, with 10 bases between them. Germline loops: CDR1 SNHLY, CDR2 FYNNEI. The CDR3 spans 14 residues. In DNA, the CDR3 is TGTGCCAGCAAAGCATGGAGCTCTGGAAACACCATATATTTT. Its protein product is CASKAWSSGNTIYF.

This chain links TRBV28 with TRBJ1-1; 8 bases line up with TRBD1. CDR1 MDHEN and CDR2 SYDVKM come from the germline V gene. V trimming: 5 bases; J trimming: 0 bases; junction bases outside the gene matches: 8. CDR3 size: 16 residues. CDR3 region: CASSLTGGVMNTEAFF. Written as DNA, the CDR3 is TGTGCCAGCAGTCTTACAGGGGGTGTAATGAACACTGAAGCTTTCTTT.

V usage is TRBV5-5 and J usage is TRBJ2-1, with 14 nucleotides matching TRBD2. The CDR3 runs to 16 residues. V shed 5 bases and J 8 bases; nucleotides not matched to a gene: 9. Germline V gives CDR1 SGHKS, CDR2 YYEKEE (reference sequence). The CDR3 region has the DNA TGTGCCAGCAGAGGACAGTCGGGACTAGCGGGAGATGAGCAGTTCTTC. Amino acids: CASRGQSGLAGDEQFF.

Only a few counts were recorded for this clone. This chain connects TRBV28 to TRBJ1-5; D remains ambiguous. This CDR3 spans 16 amino acids. Germline CDR1 reads MDHEN; CDR2 reads SYDVKM. V was clipped by 6 bases and J by 2 bases, with 17 bases between them. The CDR3 DNA reads TGTGCCAGCAGACCATCCATTAGAATGGGCAATCAGCCCCAGCATTTT. Translated, it gives CASRPSIRMGNQPQHF. Complete variable domain (other parts from reference TRBV28 and TRBJ1-5): DVKVTQSSRYLVKRTGEKVFLECVQDMDHENMFWYRQDPGLGLRLIYFSYDVKMKEKGDIPEGYSVSREKKERFSLILESASTNQTSMYLCASRPSIRMGNQPQHFGDGTRLSIL.

This chain uses TRBV28 with TRBJ1-2; no firm D call. The germline gives CDR1 MDHEN, CDR2 SYDVKM. Between the trimmed V and J ends, which lost 7 bases and 4 bases, there was a span of 7 bases. This CDR3 comprises 11 residues. CDR3 DNA: TGTGCCAGCACCTATGGCTATGGCTACACCTTC. This encodes CASTYGYGYTF.

This chain joins TRBV7-2 and TRBJ2-3, with D hard to call. Germline CDR1 reads SGHTA; CDR2 reads FQGNSA. This CDR3 is built from 13 residues. Trimming shortened V by 5 bases and J by 1 base, and 7 bases separated the two germline ends. CDR3 in DNA: TGTGCCAGCAGCCCCACTGGCACAGATACGCAGTATTTT. Protein product: CASSPTGTDTQYF.

This clone was observed a single time. CDR3 region: CASSYATGYNSPLHF. CDR3 DNA sequence: TGTGCCAGCAGTTACGCGACGGGGTATAATTCACCCCTCCACTTT. V and J are TRBV6-5 and TRBJ1-6, with D unclear. Germline assignment: CDR1 MNHEY and CDR2 SVGAGI. The CDR3 is 15 amino acids. Between the trimmed V and J ends, which lost 2 bases and 4 bases, there was a span of 9 bases.

The chain recombines TRBV18 with TRBJ1-1; no definite D call. Germline-derived CDR1 and CDR2 are KGHSH and LQKENI. The CDR3 length is 13 residues. Trimming pared 3 bases from V and 0 bases from J, leaving 5 bases between. The CDR3 DNA reads TGTGCCAGCTCACCTTACATGAACACTGAAGCTTTCTTT. It yields the protein CASSPYMNTEAFF. The full variable domain, its missing parts supplied by reference TRBV18 and TRBJ1-1, is NAGVMQNPRHLVRRRGQEARLRCSPMKGHSHVYWYRQLPEEGLKFMVYLQKENIIDESGMPKERFSAEFPKEGPSILRIQQVVRGDSAAYFCASSPYMNTEAFFGQGTRLTVV.

The J gene is TRBJ2-7, the V gene TRBV27; D might be TRBD2 (6 bases). V lost 5 bases to trimming and J lost 5 bases, with 16 bases between them. CDR1 is MNHEY and CDR2 is SMNVEV in the germline V gene (reference sequence). The CDR3 loop spans 14 amino acids. The CDR3 protein is CASSHRDFGDEQYF. The DNA for the CDR3 is TGTGCCAGCAGTCACCGGGACTTTGGTGACGAGCAGTACTTC.

This chain uses TRBV7-3 with TRBJ2-1; tentative D call: TRBD2 (6 bases). CDR1 and CDR2 (germline): SGHTA, FQGTGA. V was shortened by 5 bases and J by 4 bases, with 18 bases between the two germline ends. The CDR3 sequence is 16 residues long. The CDR3 DNA sequence: TGTGCCAGCAGCCAGCAGGGTGCGGGAACATACAATGAGCAGTTCTTC. Residues: CASSQQGAGTYNEQFF.

The chain has TRBV6-5 and TRBJ1-2, with 7 bases aligning to TRBD1. CDR1 and CDR2 from the germline V gene are MNHEY and SVGAGI. The CDR3 has 14 residues. Unmatched junction bases numbered 5, after V lost 6 bases and J lost 1 base. CDR3 coding DNA: TGTGCCAGCAGCGCCGGGACAGTTAACTATGGCTACACCTTC. This codes for CASSAGTVNYGYTF.

The chain carries TRBV21-1 and TRBJ1-1; the table's TRBD1 call for D was not verified on the DNA. TRBV21-1 is assigned pseudogene status. This CDR3 is built from 11 residues. Written as DNA, the CDR3 is TGTGCCAGCAGCAAAACAGGGAAACCTTTCTTT. Translated: CASSKTGKPFF.

This clone was counted a single time. The rearrangement links TRBV7-9 to TRBJ1-1; no firm D call. The CDR3 is 13 residues long. V lost 4 bases, J lost 10 bases, and 16 bases lay in between. The V gene's germline CDR1 is SEHNR and CDR2 FQNEAQ (reference sequence). CDR3: CASSSSYASGAFF. The CDR3 region has the DNA TGTGCCAGCAGCTCTAGTTACGCGTCGGGAGCTTTCTTT.

The table lists this clone with a count of one. V gene TRBV7-2 combines with J gene TRBJ1-6; 7 nucleotides agree with TRBD1. Germline values: CDR1 SGHTA, CDR2 FQGNSA. J gave up 6 bases and V 1 base, and 12 bases lay outside the gene matches. The CDR3 extends over 18 amino acids. CDR3 bases: TGTGCCAGCAGCTTAGAGGGAGACAGGGCCTGGCGTAATTCACCCCTCCACTTT. Amino acids: CASSLEGDRAWRNSPLHF.

The chain has TRBV28 and TRBJ2-5; TRBD1 matches at 7 bases. V was pared by 0 bases and J by 2 bases, with 6 bases of the junction left unmatched. CDR3 length equals 16 residues. CDR1 MDHEN and CDR2 SYDVKM come from the germline V gene. The CDR3: CASSLWPGQQQETQYF. CDR3 coding DNA: TGTGCCAGCAGTTTATGGCCGGGACAGCAGCAAGAGACCCAGTACTTC.

V usage is TRBV9 and J usage is TRBJ1-1; D not certain. Germline V lookup: CDR1 SGDLS, CDR2 YYNGEE. CDR3 length equals 14 residues. Trimming took off 3 bases at V and 3 bases at J, with 12 bases between the two ends. CDR3 sequence: CASSARREDTEAFF. DNA for the CDR3: TGTGCCAGCAGCGCCCGGCGAGAGGACACTGAAGCTTTCTTT.

The V gene is TRBV5-1, the J gene TRBJ2-5, with D tentatively TRBD1 (6 bases). Trimming pared 1 base from V and 2 bases from J, leaving 18 bases between. Germline assignment: CDR1 SGHRS and CDR2 YFSETQ. The CDR3 loop spans 17 amino acids. CDR3 in amino acids: CASSLSGALAVQETQYF. As DNA, the CDR3 is TGCGCCAGCAGCTTGTCAGGGGCCCTTGCTGTACAAGAGACCCAGTACTTC.

V usage is TRBV27 and J usage is TRBJ2-3; 10 bases match TRBD2. The V and J ends lost 5 bases and 6 bases, in that order; junction bases with no gene match: 5. The CDR3 loop spans 14 amino acids. CDR1 is MNHEY and CDR2 is SMNVEV in the germline V gene (reference sequence). The CDR3 protein is CASSNPSGSDTQYF. CDR3 DNA sequence: TGTGCCAGCAGTAACCCTAGCGGGAGTGATACGCAGTATTTT.

This chain uses TRBV7-2 with TRBJ1-3, with D maybe TRBD1 (5 bases). Germline CDR1 is SGHTA and CDR2 is FQGNSA. The V and J ends lost 6 bases and 2 bases respectively, with 14 bases between them. The CDR3 has 15 residues. The CDR3 nucleotides are TGTGCCAGCAGATTGGGACTTACACCTGGAAACACCATATATTTT. Protein: CASRLGLTPGNTIYF.

In its sample, this clone was seen a few times. The chain recombines TRBV11-3 with TRBJ1-1; the D gene is possibly TRBD1 (5 bases). CDR3 size: 14 residues. Germline CDR1 is SGHNT and CDR2 is YENEEA. Trimming took off 1 base at V and 0 bases at J, with 6 bases between the two ends. This chain's CDR3 is CASSLAGVNTEAFF. For the CDR3, the DNA is TGTGCCAGCAGCTTAGCGGGGGTGAACACTGAAGCTTTCTTT.

The V gene is TRBV2, the J gene TRBJ1-4; the D gene is possibly TRBD1 (5 bases). The CDR3 totals 14 residues. V shed 4 bases and J shed 6 bases, with 12 bases lying between them. CDR1 is SNHLY and CDR2 is FYNNEI in the germline V gene. The CDR3 here is CASSAVRGYEKLFF. CDR3 bases: TGTGCCAGCAGTGCCGTCCGGGGGTATGAAAAACTGTTTTTT.

V and J are TRBV20-1 and TRBJ1-1; perhaps TRBD1 as D (5 bases). The CDR3 consists of 14 residues. V was cut by 3 bases and J by 6 bases, with 17 bases left in between. CDR1 is DFQATT, CDR2 SNEGSKA, per germline (reference sequence). The CDR3 coding sequence is TGCAGTGCTAGTGGCCCCCAGACAGTTCCTGAAGCTTTCTTT. Translation: CSASGPQTVPEAFF.

This sequence joins TRBV24-1 and TRBJ2-3; D is perhaps TRBD1 (6 bases). Germline-derived CDR1 and CDR2 are KGHDR and SFDVKD. The CDR3 is made up of 16 amino acids. Trimming removed 2 bases from V and 2 bases from J, with 13 bases in between. This CDR3 reads CATSDYKRTDTDTQYF. CDR3 coding DNA: TGTGCCACCAGTGATTATAAGAGGACAGACACAGATACGCAGTATTTT.

The chain joins TRBV5-1 to TRBJ2-1; D not certain. There are 18 residues in the CDR3. The germline gives CDR1 SGHRS, CDR2 YFSETQ. With 3 bases removed from V and 4 bases from J, the gap between germline ends came to 23 bases. The CDR3 nucleotides read TGCGCCAGCAGCTCCAGCACCCCACAGAGCAATCTTTACAATGAGCAGTTCTTC. The encoded protein is CASSSSTPQSNLYNEQFF.

This clone was counted once. The CDR3 nucleotides read TGTGCCAGCAGCCGCGGCAGGGGGCCAGATGGCTACACCTTC. Protein sequence: CASSRGRGPDGYTF. The gene calls are TRBV3-1 (or the pseudogene TRBV3-2) and TRBJ1-2, with TRBD1 matching 8 bases. After removal of 4 bases from V and 6 bases from J, the junction contained 7 bases not matched to a gene. From germline, CDR1 is LGHDT and CDR2 YNNKEL (reference sequence). The CDR3 contains 14 residues.

This clone counts as large (0.1 to 1%). The chain recombines TRBV19 with TRBJ2-1; 7 nucleotides line up with TRBD1. The germline V gene encodes CDR1 LNHDA and CDR2 SQIVND (reference sequence). The trim removed 1 base at V and 0 bases at J, leaving 3 bases unmatched. The CDR3 is 16 amino acids. CDR3 protein: CASSIGQGPSYNEQFF. In DNA form, the CDR3 reads TGTGCCAGTAGTATAGGACAGGGCCCCTCCTACAATGAGCAGTTCTTC.